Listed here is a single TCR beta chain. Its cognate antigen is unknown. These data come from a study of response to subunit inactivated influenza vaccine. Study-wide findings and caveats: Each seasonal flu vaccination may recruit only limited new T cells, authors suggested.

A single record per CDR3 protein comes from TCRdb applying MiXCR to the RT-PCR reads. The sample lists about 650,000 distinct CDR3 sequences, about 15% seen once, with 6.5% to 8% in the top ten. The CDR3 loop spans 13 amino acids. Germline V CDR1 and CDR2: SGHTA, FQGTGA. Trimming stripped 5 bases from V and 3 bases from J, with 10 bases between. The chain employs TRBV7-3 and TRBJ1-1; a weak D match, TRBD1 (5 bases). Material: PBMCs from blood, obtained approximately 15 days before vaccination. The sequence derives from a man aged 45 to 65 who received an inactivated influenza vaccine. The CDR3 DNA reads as TGTGCCAGCAGCATACCAGGGTACACTGAAGCTTTCTTT. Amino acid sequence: CASSIPGYTEAFF.